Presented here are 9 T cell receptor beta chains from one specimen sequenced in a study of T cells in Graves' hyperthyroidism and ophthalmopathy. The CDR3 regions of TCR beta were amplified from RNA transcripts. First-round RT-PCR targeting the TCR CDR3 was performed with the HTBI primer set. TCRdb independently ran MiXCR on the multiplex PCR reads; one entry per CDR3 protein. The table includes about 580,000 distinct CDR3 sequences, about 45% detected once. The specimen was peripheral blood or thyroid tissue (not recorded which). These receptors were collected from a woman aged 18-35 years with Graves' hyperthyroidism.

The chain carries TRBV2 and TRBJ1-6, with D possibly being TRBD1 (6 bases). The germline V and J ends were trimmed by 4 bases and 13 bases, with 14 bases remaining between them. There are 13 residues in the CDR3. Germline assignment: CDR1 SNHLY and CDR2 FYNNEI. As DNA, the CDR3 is TGTGCCAGCAGTGTGAGGGGGGGATCCCCCCTCCACTTT. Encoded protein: CASSVRGGSPLHF.

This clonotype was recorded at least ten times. The CDR3 spells CASSFGGETQYF. The CDR3 DNA is TGTGCCAGCAGCTTCGGGGGAGAGACCCAGTACTTC. The V gene is TRBV12-3 or TRBV12-4, the J gene TRBJ2-5, with a weak D call TRBD2 (6 bases). The CDR3 is made up of 12 amino acids. The V and J ends lost 6 bases and 4 bases respectively, with 9 bases between them.

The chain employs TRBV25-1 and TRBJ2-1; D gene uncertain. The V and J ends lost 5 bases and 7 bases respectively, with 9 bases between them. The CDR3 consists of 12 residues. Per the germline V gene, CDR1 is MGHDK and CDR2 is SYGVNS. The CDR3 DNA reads TGTGCCAGCAGTTTACCCGGGAATGAGCAGTTCTTC. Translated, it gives CASSLPGNEQFF.

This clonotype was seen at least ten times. The CDR3 reads CASSLGSAKSYEQYF. The CDR3 nucleotides are TGTGCCAGCAGCTTAGGCTCCGCGAAATCCTACGAGCAGTACTTC. The J gene is TRBJ2-7, the V gene TRBV7-9; no clear D. V was trimmed by 1 base and J by 1 base, leaving 11 bases between them. In germline, CDR1 is SEHNR, CDR2 FQNEAQ (reference sequence). The CDR3 extends over 15 amino acids.

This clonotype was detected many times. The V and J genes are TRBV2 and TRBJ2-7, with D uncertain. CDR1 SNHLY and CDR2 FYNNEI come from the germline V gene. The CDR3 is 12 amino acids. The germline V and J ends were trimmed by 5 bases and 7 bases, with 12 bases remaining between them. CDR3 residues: CASSLGPGEQYF. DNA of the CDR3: TGTGCCAGCAGTCTAGGCCCTGGGGAGCAGTACTTC.

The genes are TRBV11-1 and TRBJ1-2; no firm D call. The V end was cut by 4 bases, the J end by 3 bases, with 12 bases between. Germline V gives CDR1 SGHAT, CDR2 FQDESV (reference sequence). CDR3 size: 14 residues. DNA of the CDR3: TGTGCCAGCAGCTACCAAAAGGGAGACTATGGCTACACCTTC. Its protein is CASSYQKGDYGYTF.

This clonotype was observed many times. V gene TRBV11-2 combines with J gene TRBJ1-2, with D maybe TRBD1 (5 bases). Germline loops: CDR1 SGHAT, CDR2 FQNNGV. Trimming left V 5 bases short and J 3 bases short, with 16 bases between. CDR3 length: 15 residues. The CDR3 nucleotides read TGTGCCAGCAGCCCCCGGAGGGACCCCCACTATGGCTACACCTTC. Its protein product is CASSPRRDPHYGYTF.

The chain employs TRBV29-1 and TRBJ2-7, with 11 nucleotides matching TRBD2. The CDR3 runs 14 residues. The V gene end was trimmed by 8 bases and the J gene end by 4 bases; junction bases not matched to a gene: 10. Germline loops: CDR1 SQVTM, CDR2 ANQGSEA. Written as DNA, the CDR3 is TGCAGCAGCCACCAACTAGCGGGAGAGTACGAGCAGTACTTC. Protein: CSSHQLAGEYEQYF.

The CDR3 bases are TGTGCCAGCAGTTCCACCGGGACAAGCACAGATACGCAGTATTTT. The encoded protein is CASSSTGTSTDTQYF. The chain couples TRBV12-3 or TRBV12-4 to TRBJ1-5; a weak D match, TRBD1 (6 bases). The J call is in doubt because the DNA end fits TRBJ2-3 better. The CDR3 runs 15 residues.